Each of the 8 T cell receptor beta chains below was sequenced from the same sample in a study of blood T cell repertoires in COVID-19. Method: immunoSEQ multiplex PCR; TCRdb's copy keeps in-frame clones and lacks some. The sample gives 200,000 to 250,000 clones, around four fifths of which show up once; 4% is in the top ten. The specimen sequenced was peripheral blood. Every receptor here comes from a middle-aged man with acute or convalescent COVID-19.

CDR3 sequence: CASSSRTSGITDTQYF. For the CDR3, the DNA is TGCGCCAGCAGCTCTAGGACTAGCGGGATCACAGATACGCAGTATTTT. The J gene is TRBJ2-3, the V gene TRBV4-1, with 12 bases identical to TRBD2. Trimming cost V 5 bases and J 2 bases; bases outside gene matches: 5. Germline-derived CDR1 and CDR2 are MGHRA and YSYEKL. The CDR3 runs to 16 residues.

This rearrangement joins TRBV10-3 to TRBJ1-5; 8 nucleotides match TRBD1. This CDR3 is built from 16 residues. The germline CDR1 and CDR2 sequences are ENHRY and SYGVKD. The V and J ends lost 3 bases and 0 bases, in that order; junction bases with no gene match: 4. CDR3: CAISDNRGSSNQPQHF. CDR3 in DNA: TGTGCCATCAGTGATAACAGGGGGTCTAGCAATCAGCCCCAGCATTTT.

The J gene is TRBJ1-1, the V gene TRBV2; unclear D gene. The CDR3 is 13 amino acids. CDR1 and CDR2 (germline): SNHLY, FYNNEI. V gave up 9 bases and J gave up 4 bases, with 15 bases separating them. The CDR3: CASKRGMGTEAFF. The CDR3 nucleotides read TGTGCCAGTAAGCGGGGAATGGGCACTGAAGCTTTCTTT.

This chain connects TRBV7-8 to TRBJ2-5; the D is unclear. Germline V lookup: CDR1 SGHVS, CDR2 FQNEAQ. Trimming stripped 5 bases from V and 7 bases from J, with 14 bases between. The CDR3 is made up of 13 amino acids. CDR3 region: CASSPARSGTQYF. In DNA, the CDR3 is TGTGCCAGCAGCCCAGCCCGGTCCGGGACCCAGTACTTC.

This clone has a single count. V and J are TRBV11-2 and TRBJ2-4, with 9 bases matching TRBD1. Germline CDR1 and CDR2: SGHAT and FQNNGV. V gave up 5 bases and J gave up 6 bases; unmatched junction bases: 8. CDR3 length: 15 amino acids. Here the CDR3 reads CASSVEDRGRNIQYF. The CDR3 DNA reads TGTGCCAGCAGCGTGGAGGACAGGGGTCGAAACATTCAGTACTTC.

This rearrangement joins TRBV27 to TRBJ1-4; TRBD1 agrees at 7 bases. V trimming: 5 bases; J trimming: 4 bases; junction bases outside the gene matches: 13. CDR1 and CDR2 (germline): MNHEY, SMNVEV (reference sequence). The CDR3 is 17 residues long. CDR3 bases: TGTGCCAGCAGTCCTACCCCCCCGACAGGGCTTAATGAAAAACTGTTTTTT. Protein: CASSPTPPTGLNEKLFF.

The rearrangement uses TRBV5-1 and TRBJ1-2; D gene unclear. There are 13 residues in the CDR3. Germline V lookup: CDR1 SGHRS, CDR2 YFSETQ. V was clipped by 4 bases and J by 0 bases, with 7 bases between them. CDR3 coding DNA: TGCGCCAGCAGCCCAGGCTCTAACTATGGCTACACCTTC. It yields the protein CASSPGSNYGYTF.

The chain couples TRBV6-6 to TRBJ1-5; D gene uncertain. The CDR3 covers 13 residues. V was shortened by 3 bases and J by 4 bases, with 7 bases between the two germline ends. CDR1 MNHNY and CDR2 SVGAGI come from the germline V gene (reference sequence). The CDR3 sequence is CASSYWANQPQHF. The DNA of the CDR3 is TGTGCCAGCAGTTATTGGGCAAATCAGCCCCAGCATTTT.